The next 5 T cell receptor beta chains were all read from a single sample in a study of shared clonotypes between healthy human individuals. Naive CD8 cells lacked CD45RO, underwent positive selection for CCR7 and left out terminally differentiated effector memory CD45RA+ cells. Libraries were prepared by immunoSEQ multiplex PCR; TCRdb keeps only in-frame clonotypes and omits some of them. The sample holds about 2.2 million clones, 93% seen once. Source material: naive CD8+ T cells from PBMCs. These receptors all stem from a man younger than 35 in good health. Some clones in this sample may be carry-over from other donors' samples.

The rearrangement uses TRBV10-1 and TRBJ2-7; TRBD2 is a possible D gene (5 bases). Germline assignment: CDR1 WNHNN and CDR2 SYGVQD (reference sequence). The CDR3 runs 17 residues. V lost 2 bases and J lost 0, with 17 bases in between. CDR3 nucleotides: TGCGCCAGCAGTGAGACGGTGGGCCCAGAGGGCTCCTACGAGCAGTACTTC. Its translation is CASSETVGPEGSYEQYF.

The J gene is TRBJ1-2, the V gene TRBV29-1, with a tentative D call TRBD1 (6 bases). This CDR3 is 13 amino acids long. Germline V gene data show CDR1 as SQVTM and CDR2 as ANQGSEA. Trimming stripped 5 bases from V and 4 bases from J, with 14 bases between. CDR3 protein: CSVRNRELYGYTF. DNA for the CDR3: TGCAGCGTTCGAAACAGGGAACTCTATGGCTACACCTTC.

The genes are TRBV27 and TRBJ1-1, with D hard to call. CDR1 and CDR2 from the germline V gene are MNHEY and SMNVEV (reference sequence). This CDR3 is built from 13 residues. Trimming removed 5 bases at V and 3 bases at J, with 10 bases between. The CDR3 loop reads CASSDHSHTEAFF. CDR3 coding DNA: TGTGCCAGCAGTGACCACTCTCACACTGAAGCTTTCTTT.

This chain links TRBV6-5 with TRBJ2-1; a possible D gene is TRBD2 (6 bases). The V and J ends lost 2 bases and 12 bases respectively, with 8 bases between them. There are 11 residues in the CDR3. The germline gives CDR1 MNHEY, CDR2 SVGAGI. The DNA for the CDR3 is TGTGCCAGCAGTTACATGGGGGGGCAGTTCTTC. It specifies CASSYMGGQFF.

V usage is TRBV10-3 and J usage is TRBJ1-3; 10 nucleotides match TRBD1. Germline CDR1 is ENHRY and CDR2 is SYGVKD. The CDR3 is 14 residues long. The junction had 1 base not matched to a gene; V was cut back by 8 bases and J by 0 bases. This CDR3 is CAIRDRGSGNTIYF. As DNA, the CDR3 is TGTGCCATCCGGGACAGGGGCTCTGGAAACACCATATATTTT.